The 28 T cell receptor beta chains listed next were all sequenced from one sample in a study of blood T cell repertoires in COVID-19. Sequencing was performed with immunoSEQ multiplex PCR; in TCRdb, only in-frame clones are kept and a portion is missing. In the table there are some 220,000 clones, about 80% of which are singletons. Material for sequencing was peripheral blood. These receptors originate from a woman aged 55-69 years with acute or convalescent COVID-19.

This clone was found once. The chain recombines TRBV5-4 with TRBJ2-4; D unresolved. This CDR3 spans 13 amino acids. Germline CDR1 is SGHNT and CDR2 is YYREEE (reference sequence). The germline V and J ends were trimmed by 2 bases and 0 bases, with 3 bases remaining between them. The CDR3 nucleotides read TGTGCCAGCAGCTTAGCAGCCAAAAACATTCAGTACTTC. Translation: CASSLAAKNIQYF.

V is TRBV6-2 or TRBV6-3 and J is TRBJ1-1; D uncertain. CDR1 and CDR2 from the germline V gene are MNHEY and SVGEGT. The CDR3 contains 14 residues. The V gene lost 5 bases and the J gene lost 2 bases, with 12 bases spanning the gap. CDR3 sequence (DNA): TGTGCCAGCAGTAGAGGACGGACTAACACTGAAGCTTTCTTT. This translates into CASSRGRTNTEAFF.

The V call is TRBV11-2, the J call TRBJ1-1; D call uncertain. This CDR3 comprises 15 residues. Germline V lookup: CDR1 SGHAT, CDR2 FQNNGV. Deletions cut 5 bases from V and 8 bases from J, with 21 bases between. CDR3 residues: CASSRLKGLAEEAFF. The DNA of the CDR3 is TGTGCCAGCAGCCGATTAAAAGGCTTGGCGGAGGAAGCTTTCTTT.

Details on this clone: Other DNA sequences in this specimen translate into the identical CDR3. V and J are TRBV5-4 and TRBJ2-3; 8 bases line up with TRBD2. V lost 4 bases to trimming and J lost 0 bases; unmatched junction nucleotides: 4. Germline CDR1 is SGHNT and CDR2 is YYREEE (reference sequence). The CDR3 loop spans 15 amino acids. The CDR3 DNA is TGTGCCAGCAGCCTAAGCGGGGGCAGCACAGATACGCAGTATTTT. This codes for CASSLSGGSTDTQYF.

The chain has TRBV7-8 and TRBJ2-7; D uncertain. The V end was cut by 2 bases, the J end by 2 bases, with 10 bases between. This CDR3 contains 14 residues. CDR1 SGHVS and CDR2 FQNEAQ come from the germline V gene. The CDR3 DNA sequence: TGTGCCAGCAGCTTATTGGCAGAGGCCTACGAGCAGTACTTC. Its translation is CASSLLAEAYEQYF.

The V gene is TRBV7-3, the J gene TRBJ1-1; no definite D call. The V and J ends lost 4 bases and 3 bases respectively, with 3 bases between them. The germline V gene has CDR1 SGHTA and CDR2 FQGTGA. The CDR3 sequence is 11 residues long. CDR3 in DNA: TGTGCCAGCAGCTCCGACACTGAAGCTTTCTTT. This sequence encodes CASSSDTEAFF.

V usage is TRBV4-1 and J usage is TRBJ2-1, with D tentatively TRBD2 (7 bases). Germline V lookup: CDR1 MGHRA, CDR2 YSYEKL. The CDR3 totals 16 residues. V was pared by 0 bases and J by 0 bases, with 9 bases between. The CDR3 protein is CASSQDGGASYNEQFF. CDR3 bases: TGCGCCAGCAGCCAAGATGGGGGGGCCTCCTACAATGAGCAGTTCTTC.

The gene calls are TRBV29-1 and TRBJ1-2; D might be TRBD1 (5 bases). The CDR3 is 14 residues long. CDR1 is SQVTM, CDR2 ANQGSEA, per germline. V was pared by 3 bases and J by 4 bases, with 15 bases between. The CDR3 DNA is TGCAGCGTTGACTCTCAGGGAAAGCTCTATGGCTACACCTTC. As protein: CSVDSQGKLYGYTF.

This clone was observed once. The V and J genes are TRBV6-5 and TRBJ2-7; the D gene is possibly TRBD2 (7 bases). CDR1 is MNHEY, CDR2 SVGAGI, per germline. V was cut by 7 bases and J by 6 bases, with 22 bases left in between. The CDR3 spans 15 residues. In DNA, the CDR3 is TGTGCCAGCAAGGCGGAGGGGGGGCCACCGGGCGAGCAGTACTTC. It is translated as CASKAEGGPPGEQYF.

The chain recombines TRBV2 with TRBJ1-6, with D uncertain. CDR3 length: 17 residues. The V end was cut by 7 bases, the J end by 6 bases, with 22 bases between. Germline CDR1 is SNHLY and CDR2 is FYNNEI. CDR3 in amino acids: CASTRMASVASNSPLHF. DNA of the CDR3: TGTGCCAGCACCCGGATGGCTTCGGTAGCAAGTAATTCACCCCTCCACTTT.

The rearrangement uses TRBV6-1 and TRBJ2-1; D gene uncertain. V was cut by 3 bases and J by 11 bases, with 8 bases left in between. The CDR3 is made up of 11 amino acids. Germline CDR1 MNHNS, CDR2 SASEGT. DNA for the CDR3: TGTGCCAGCAGTGAGTCTATTAAGCAGTTCTTC. Protein: CASSESIKQFF.

V and J are TRBV9 and TRBJ1-6; 10 bases are a match to TRBD1. The CDR3 is 15 residues long. After removal of 0 bases from V and 8 bases from J, the junction contained 2 bases not matched to a gene. Germline-derived CDR1 and CDR2 are SGDLS and YYNGEE. CDR3 residues: CASSVGQGAHSPLHF. The CDR3 DNA follows: TGTGCCAGCAGCGTAGGACAGGGGGCCCATTCACCCCTCCACTTT.

In nucleotides, the CDR3 is TGTGCCAGCAAGAAACTAGCGGGGGGCCGCTCGAACACCGGGGAGCTGTTTTTT. As protein: CASKKLAGGRSNTGELFF. This chain joins TRBV2 and TRBJ2-2, with TRBD2 identical over 12 bases. Germline lookup yields CDR1 SNHLY and CDR2 FYNNEI. This CDR3 comprises 18 residues. V was clipped by 7 bases and J by 0 bases; unmatched bases: 9.

Only one count was recorded for this clone. V gene TRBV20-1 combines with J gene TRBJ2-1; 10 bases agree with TRBD2. The CDR3 sequence is 13 residues long. Germline lookup yields CDR1 DFQATT and CDR2 SNEGSKA (reference sequence). V trimming: 3 bases; J trimming: 6 bases; junction bases outside the gene matches: 2. CDR3 sequence: CSASLAGVNEQFF. For the CDR3, the DNA is TGCAGTGCTAGTCTAGCGGGGGTCAATGAGCAGTTCTTC.

The J gene is TRBJ1-5, the V gene TRBV28; TRBD1 matches at 8 bases. Germline lookup yields CDR1 MDHEN and CDR2 SYDVKM. The CDR3 is made up of 15 amino acids. The J segment lost 6 bases and the V segment lost 5 bases, leaving 9 bases of the junction unmatched. CDR3: CASSGQGGGGQPQHF. The CDR3 DNA sequence: TGTGCCAGCAGTGGACAGGGTGGTGGCGGTCAGCCCCAGCATTTT.

V and J are TRBV6-6 and TRBJ1-6, with 7 bases lining up with TRBD1. Germline CDR1 and CDR2: MNHNY and SVGAGI (reference sequence). The CDR3 has 13 residues. V lost 5 bases, J lost 5 bases, and 0 bases stayed unmatched. The chain's CDR3 is CASSTGDNSPLHF. DNA of the CDR3: TGTGCCAGCAGTACAGGGGATAATTCACCCCTCCACTTT.

The rearrangement joins TRBV3-1 (or the pseudogene TRBV3-2) to TRBJ1-2; D not certain. Germline V gene data show CDR1 as LGHDT and CDR2 as YNNKEL (reference sequence). The CDR3 has 14 residues. V dropped 4 bases and J dropped 7 bases, with 16 bases sitting between them. CDR3 sequence reads: CASSLLSGASGYTF. The CDR3 DNA is TGTGCCAGCAGCCTTCTGTCGGGAGCCTCTGGCTACACCTTC.

The J gene is TRBJ1-6, the V gene TRBV5-1; 7 bases fit TRBD1. J lost 7 bases, V lost 4 bases, and 11 bases had no gene match. Germline V gene data show CDR1 as SGHRS and CDR2 as YFSETQ. The CDR3 is made up of 16 amino acids. The CDR3 is CASSKSGGDSNSPLHF. Here the CDR3 DNA reads TGCGCCAGCAGCAAAAGCGGGGGGGACAGCAATTCACCCCTCCACTTT.

V gene TRBV10-3 combines with J gene TRBJ2-5, with D possibly TRBD1 on 5 matching bases. V lost 2 bases and J lost 5, with 9 bases in between. Germline V gene lookup returns CDR1 ENHRY and CDR2 SYGVKD. The CDR3 has 13 residues. The CDR3 bases are TGTGCCATCAGTGAGGGGGCTGGGGAGACCCAGTACTTC. It specifies CAISEGAGETQYF.

V usage is TRBV29-1 and J usage is TRBJ1-1; D is unclear. CDR1 is SQVTM and CDR2 is ANQGSEA in the germline V gene. The CDR3 is 13 residues long. V lost 7 bases, J lost 3 bases, and 15 bases lay in between. The CDR3 sequence: CSAAQRADTEAFF. The CDR3 coding sequence is TGCAGCGCAGCACAGAGGGCGGACACTGAAGCTTTCTTT. Full variable domain (rest looked up from reference TRBV29-1 and TRBJ1-1): SAVISQKPSRDICQRGTSLTIQCQVDSQVTMMFWYRQQPGQSLTLIATANQGSEATYESGFVIDKFPISRPNLTFSTLTVSNMSPEDSSIYLCSAAQRADTEAFFGQGTRLTVV.

The rearrangement links TRBV5-6 to TRBJ2-3; D is perhaps TRBD2 (6 bases). The V gene lost 5 bases and the J gene lost 0 bases, with 10 bases spanning the gap. CDR3 size: 14 residues. The V gene's germline CDR1 is SGHDT and CDR2 YYEEEE. The CDR3 DNA reads TGTGCCAGCAGGCCGGGACTCAGCACAGATACGCAGTATTTT. It codes for CASRPGLSTDTQYF.

This clone appeared a single time. This chain joins TRBV7-2 and TRBJ1-1, with D perhaps TRBD1 (5 bases). The V gene's germline CDR1 is SGHTA and CDR2 FQGNSA. The CDR3 totals 15 residues. V lost 2 bases and J 0 bases, leaving 10 bases between the germline ends. CDR3: CASSLTGNMNTEAFF. For the CDR3, the DNA is TGTGCCAGCAGCTTAACAGGAAATATGAACACTGAAGCTTTCTTT. The full variable domain, in which reference TRBV7-2 and TRBJ1-1 provide the parts outside the CDR3, is GAGVSQSPSNKVTEKGKDVELRCDPISGHTALYWYRQSLGQGLEFLIYFQGNSAPDKSGLPSDRFSAERTGGSVSTLTIQRTQQEDSAVYLCASSLTGNMNTEAFFGQGTRLTVV.

The V gene is TRBV10-3, the J gene TRBJ1-2, with D possibly matching TRBD1 (5 bases). The germline CDR1 and CDR2 sequences are ENHRY and SYGVKD. V was shortened by 4 bases and J by 8 bases, with 17 bases between the two germline ends. This CDR3 contains 14 residues. The CDR3 nucleotides are TGTGCCATCAGTGTAGCGGAGGGGCACGGAGGCTACACCTTC. Residues: CAISVAEGHGGYTF.

The V gene is TRBV3-1 (or the pseudogene TRBV3-2), the J gene TRBJ2-1, with 9 nucleotides matching TRBD2. Germline V gene data show CDR1 as LGHDT and CDR2 as YNNKEL (reference sequence). J lost 1 base, V lost 4 bases, and 11 bases had no gene match. The CDR3 is 18 amino acids. The CDR3 DNA is TGTGCCAGCAGCCCTATTATAGGACTAGCGAAATCCTACAATGAGCAGTTCTTC. This codes for CASSPIIGLAKSYNEQFF.

This clone was seen just once. CDR3 bases: TGTGCCAGCAGCCCCCTGGCAGGGAGGCAAGAGACCCAGTACTTC. Translating gives CASSPLAGRQETQYF. The V gene is TRBV7-2, the J gene TRBJ2-5, with a possible D match to TRBD2 (6 bases). The V end lost 5 bases, the J end lost 2 bases, and 15 bases lay between the germline ends. Germline lookup yields CDR1 SGHTA and CDR2 FQGNSA. The CDR3 loop spans 15 amino acids.

The rearrangement links TRBV5-1 to TRBJ2-7; 12 bases line up with TRBD2. The V segment lost 3 bases and the J segment 5 bases; nucleotides outside the gene matches: 21. CDR1 SGHRS and CDR2 YFSETQ come from the germline V gene. This CDR3 is 20 amino acids long. The CDR3 bases are TGCGCCAGCAGCTCCCCCCAAACTCTAGCGGGGGGGCCTAGGGAACACGAGCAGTACTTC. It specifies CASSSPQTLAGGPREHEQYF. Supplemented by reference TRBV5-1 and TRBJ2-7, the full variable domain reads KAGVTQTPRYLIKTRGQQVTLSCSPISGHRSVSWYQQTPGQGLQFLFEYFSETQRNKGNFPGRFSGRQFSNSRSEMNVSTLELGDSALYLCASSSPQTLAGGPREHEQYFGPGTRLTVT.

The genes are TRBV9 and TRBJ2-7, with D perhaps TRBD2 (5 bases). The CDR3 consists of 14 residues. V was shortened by 2 bases and J by 0 bases, with 9 bases between the two germline ends. Per germline, CDR1 SGDLS and CDR2 YYNGEE. DNA of the CDR3: TGTGCCAGCAGCGTGGCAGGACTCTCCTACGAGCAGTACTTC. Protein: CASSVAGLSYEQYF. The whole variable domain, remainder taken from reference TRBV9 and TRBJ2-7, is DSGVTQTPKHLITATGQRVTLRCSPRSGDLSVYWYQQSLDQGLQFLIQYYNGEERAKGNILERFSAQQFPDLHSELNLSSLELGDSALYFCASSVAGLSYEQYFGPGTRLTVT.

V usage is TRBV7-8 and J usage is TRBJ1-1; D is unclear. Germline V gene sequence: CDR1 SGHVS, CDR2 FQNEAQ. Trimming took off 3 bases at V and 5 bases at J, with 7 bases between the two ends. This CDR3 region has 12 residues. The CDR3 sequence is CASSLRFTEAFF. The CDR3 DNA follows: TGTGCCAGCAGCTTGAGATTTACTGAAGCTTTCTTT. Variable domain in full (rest from reference TRBV7-8 and TRBJ1-1): GAGVSQSPRYKVAKRGQDVALRCDPISGHVSLFWYQQALGQGPEFLTYFQNEAQLDKSGLPSDRFFAERPEGSVSTLKIQRTQQEDSAVYLCASSLRFTEAFFGQGTRLTVV.